The following is a T cell receptor beta chain sequence with its context. The antigen is unknown. These data belong to a study of T cell responses to AZD1222 COVID-19 vaccine. Turning to the study itself: Second-dose groups at about 4 or about 12 weeks were pooled.

Germline CDR1 reads SGHDT; CDR2 reads YYEEEE. Trimming shortened V by 0 bases and J by 6 bases, and 18 bases separated the two germline ends. The CDR3 extends over 17 amino acids. Findings and limits, study-wide: CD4 TCRs associated with vaccination spanned spike, dominating at 160-218 and 743-854. Most donors were white British, females outnumbered males, and clonal diversity was possibly underestimated. Seropositive AZD1222 recipients at baseline numbered only 5 to 7.

TCRdb's table, derived via immunoSEQ multiplex PCR, lists solely in-frame clones and lacks some. The sample holds 150,000 or so clones; approximately 92% are singletons and the top ten take 2% to 2.5%. J is TRBJ2-2 and V is TRBV5-6; possible D gene TRBD1, 7 bases. The sequencing used peripheral blood, collected on day 0 of AZD1222 vaccination. This sequence was found in an adult in good health. DNA of the CDR3: TGTGCCAGCAGCTTGGGGGTACGTGACAGGGACTCCGGGGAGCTGTTTTTT. Protein sequence: CASSLGVRDRDSGELFF. The full variable domain, rest sourced from reference TRBV5-6 and TRBJ2-2, is DAGVTQSPTHLIKTRGQQVTLRCSPKSGHDTVSWYQQALGQGPQFIFQYYEEEERQRGNFPDRFSGHQFPNYSSELNVNALLLGDSALYLCASSLGVRDRDSGELFFGEGSRLTVL.